This entry features one T cell receptor (beta chain) sequence. Its specific antigen is unknown. Base qualities are not at hand, and no much larger clone is one base apart. These data originate in a study of shared clonotypes between healthy human individuals (dated by TCRdb to between 2020 and 2021). Turning to the overall study: The cohort comprised a couple of women and a few men aged 18 to 49 years. Between about 0.8 and 9.5 billion PBMCs per donor were obtained by leukapheresis. Blood TCR repertoires of a handful of healthy adults were deeply sequenced to estimate repertoire size and the extent of clonotype sharing between individuals. To increase sequencing depth and limit assay-specific biases, different laboratories used diverse techniques to prepare libraries and sequence TCR repertoires. Summary of the overall study and its limitations: Based on pairwise subsampling, the degree of clonotype sharing among donors was expected to be affected by sequencing depth. Sampling was restricted to blood, and TCR repertoires in tissues likely differ from the TCR repertoires found in blood. Because the study included a small number of donors, the genetic and exposure-history diversity represented was limited.

Using the deep immunoSEQ assay, multiplex PCR amplified TCR CDR3 regions from genomic DNA. Extracted genomic DNA from each cell subset was spread evenly across all wells of several immunoSEQ 96-well plates, with each plate serving as a replicate. For unsorted PBMC, each replicate PCR was loaded with roughly 0.3 ug genomic DNA, equivalent to some 27,000 T cell genomes. Ten immunoSEQ deep assay plates were used to sequence the unsorted PBMC genomic DNA. Purified libraries were measured with a Qubit 3.0 fluorometer, size-checked on a Bioanalyzer 2100, and measured again with the KAPA Library Quantification kit. Every immunoSEQ 96-well plate was sequenced on a dedicated single-read 150-cycle Illumina NextSeq 550 flow cell. Processing in the source paper ran as follows. The immunoSEQ output contained only junctional sequences without quality scores, so filtering could not match that applied to full-length reads. To assign V/J genes and CDR3, sequences were annotated using PyIR, a Python wrapper for IgBLAST v1.9, with IMGT germline references. Reads with weak V/J assignments (E-value above 1e-6), missing CDR3, stop codons, out-of-frame junctions, or ambiguous translated residues were removed. V3J clonotypes were defined as sequences sharing the same inferred V gene, J gene, and CDR3 amino acid sequence. The percentage overlap between two repertoires was calculated by dividing the number of shared unique clonotypes by the size of the smaller repertoire. RTK rarefaction, the Chao1 estimator, and Recon v2.1 estimates of unobserved clonotypes were used to assess repertoire richness. The table was pulled from immuneACCESS by TCRdb, which kept in-frame rearrangements only. Such tables lose some clones; where checked, under half of the loss comes from unresolved V genes, and the rest has no known cause. V, J and clone size were drawn from that table, and D and trimming were deduced from the DNA. This sample is represented by more than 450,000 clones; 79% of them were singletons. The top ten clones comprise under 15% of the sample.

Reading from cysteine to phenylalanine, the CDR3 counts 15 amino acids. The retained sequence is limited to the CDR3, 45 bases, with the frame set at the first base. The germline V gene (reference sequence) gives CDR1 as LNHDA and CDR2 as SQIVND. For this chain, trimming is 6 bases at the V end and 6 bases at the J end, and the number of junction bases without a gene match is 11. The donors were healthy, HIV-negative adults with no recently reported acute infections or vaccinations. All donors were Caucasian adults living in Nashville, Tennessee, USA. For unsorted samples, about 90 million PBMCs were counted, and genomic DNA was extracted using the QIAamp DNA Blood Mini kit. Blood was collected by leukapheresis, and PBMCs were isolated by Ficoll-Histopaque density gradient centrifugation and then cryopreserved in liquid nitrogen vapor phase.

The clonotype comes from a woman between 40 and 50 years old in good health. Some clones in this sample may be carry-over from other donors' samples. Sequencing input: PBMCs. The chain couples TRBV19 to TRBJ1-1; TRBD1 agrees with 9 junctional bases. CDR3 loop: CASRQPGQGRPEAFF. The DNA sequence follows: TGTGCCAGTAGGCAACCGGGACAGGGAAGGCCTGAAGCTTTCTTT.